The 21 T cell receptor beta chains presented below share a single source sample, sequenced in a study of blood T cell repertoires in COVID-19. TCRdb's copy holds only in-frame clones and misses some; the assay was immunoSEQ multiplex PCR. Of about 330,000 clones in the sample, more than 75% were seen once. The material sequenced was peripheral blood. These receptors were taken from a woman aged 45-59 years with active or convalescent COVID-19.

The chain uses TRBV5-1 and TRBJ2-7; D uncertain. Trimming stripped 0 bases from V and 4 bases from J, with 14 bases between. This CDR3 contains 15 residues. CDR1 and CDR2 (germline): SGHRS, YFSETQ. DNA of the CDR3: TGCGCCAGCAGCTTGGACTCCACTATCCAGTACGAGCAGTACTTC. This translates into CASSLDSTIQYEQYF.

V gene TRBV19 combines with J gene TRBJ1-6, with D possibly being TRBD1 (6 bases). This CDR3 region has 14 residues. Between the trimmed V and J ends, which lost 3 bases and 7 bases, there was a span of 10 bases. Germline assignment: CDR1 LNHDA and CDR2 SQIVND (reference sequence). CDR3 loop: CASSMVRGNSPLHF. CDR3 sequence (DNA): TGTGCCAGTAGTATGGTCAGGGGAAATTCACCCCTCCACTTT.

The rearrangement uses TRBV15 and TRBJ1-1, with a weak D call TRBD1 (5 bases). Germline V gene sequence: CDR1 LNHNV, CDR2 YYDKDF (reference sequence). The germline V and J ends were trimmed by 7 bases and 5 bases, with 23 bases remaining between them. The CDR3 has 16 amino acids. CDR3 amino acids: CATKLSAGRVETEAFF. CDR3 nucleotide sequence: TGTGCCACCAAACTCTCGGCAGGGAGGGTCGAGACTGAAGCTTTCTTT.

This clone has just one count. The chain combines TRBV4-3 with TRBJ2-3; possibly TRBD1 for D (5 bases). Trimming pared 3 bases from V and 1 base from J, leaving 11 bases between. The CDR3 length is 15 residues. Per germline, CDR1 LGHNA and CDR2 YSLEER. The CDR3 nucleotides are TGCGCCAGCAGCCAGTCAGGGCTAGGCACAGATACGCAGTATTTT. It translates to CASSQSGLGTDTQYF.

The CDR3 is CASSLRTNTEAFF. The CDR3 DNA follows: TGTGCCAGCAGCTTACGGACAAACACTGAAGCTTTCTTT. The chain has TRBV7-8 and TRBJ1-1; D may be TRBD1 (5 bases). The V and J ends lost 2 bases and 2 bases respectively, with 6 bases between them. Germline V gives CDR1 SGHVS, CDR2 FQNEAQ. This CDR3 is built from 13 residues.

This sequence joins TRBV28 and TRBJ2-7; the match to TRBD2 covers 8 bases. The CDR3 totals 14 residues. Germline V gives CDR1 MDHEN, CDR2 SYDVKM. Unmatched junction bases numbered 11, after V lost 4 bases and J lost 9 bases. The CDR3 nucleotides read TGTGCCAGCAGTTACGTAGCGGGATGGGAATGGCAGTACTTC. This sequence encodes CASSYVAGWEWQYF.

The chain joins TRBV27 to TRBJ1-5; 7 bases are shared with TRBD1. Germline-derived CDR1 and CDR2 are MNHEY and SMNVEV (reference sequence). CDR3 length: 14 amino acids. V shed 1 base and J 10 bases; nucleotides not matched to a gene: 7. The CDR3 region has the DNA TGTGCCAGCAGTTTATACCAGGGGGACCGTCCCCAGCATTTT. It encodes CASSLYQGDRPQHF.

This chain uses TRBV6-6 with TRBJ2-7, with D tentatively TRBD1 (6 bases). CDR1 and CDR2 from the germline V gene are MNHNY and SVGAGI (reference sequence). V was cut by 4 bases and J by 5 bases, with 9 bases left in between. The CDR3 runs 12 residues. The CDR3: CASSFTGNEQYF. The CDR3, as DNA: TGTGCCAGCAGTTTCACAGGGAACGAGCAGTACTTC.

The rearrangement uses TRBV30 and TRBJ2-1, with D unclear. The V end was cut by 2 bases, the J end by 6 bases, with 5 bases between. Germline CDR1 is GTSNPN and CDR2 is SVGIG (reference sequence). The CDR3 consists of 11 residues. This chain's CDR3 is CAWSPLNEQFF. CDR3 in DNA: TGTGCCTGGAGTCCTCTCAATGAGCAGTTCTTC. The full variable domain, completed using reference TRBV30 and TRBJ2-1, is SQTIHQWPATLVQPVGSPLSLECTVEGTSNPNLYWYRQAAGRGLQLLFYSVGIGQISSEVPQNLSASRPQDRQFILSSKKLLLSDSGFYLCAWSPLNEQFFGPGTRLTVL.

The gene calls are TRBV19 and TRBJ2-1; 10 bases map to TRBD2. CDR1 LNHDA and CDR2 SQIVND come from the germline V gene (reference sequence). V gave up 0 bases and J gave up 5 bases; unmatched junction bases: 4. The CDR3 sequence is 16 residues long. CDR3 coding DNA: TGTGCCAGTAGTATAGAAGGGGGACTAGCGAACAATGAGCAGTTCTTC. Amino acids: CASSIEGGLANNEQFF. The whole variable domain, remainder taken from reference TRBV19 and TRBJ2-1, is DGGITQSPKYLFRKEGQNVTLSCEQNLNHDAMYWYRQDPGQGLRLIYYSQIVNDFQKGDIAEGYSVSREKKESFPLTVTSAQKNPTAFYLCASSIEGGLANNEQFFGPGTRLTVL.

With regard to this clone: This CDR3 is also generated by other DNA sequences in the sample. This chain joins TRBV6-5 and TRBJ2-7; maybe TRBD2 (6 bases). This CDR3 comprises 13 residues. V lost 2 bases, J lost 4 bases, and 9 bases lay in between. CDR1 is MNHEY, CDR2 SVGAGI, per germline. The CDR3 nucleotides are TGTGCCAGCAGTTACACAGGAGGGTACGAGCAGTACTTC. This sequence encodes CASSYTGGYEQYF.

This sequence joins TRBV11-2 and TRBJ2-7; 9 nucleotides align to TRBD1. The CDR3 has 16 residues. V dropped 0 bases and J dropped 5; count of bases not matched to a gene: 8. The V gene's germline CDR1 is SGHAT and CDR2 FQNNGV. The CDR3 DNA follows: TGTGCCAGCAGCTTAGAGTTCGGGACAGGGAACGACGAGCAGTACTTC. The encoded protein is CASSLEFGTGNDEQYF.

The gene calls are TRBV7-9 and TRBJ1-5, with 8 bases aligning to TRBD1. Germline assignment: CDR1 SEHNR and CDR2 FQNEAQ (reference sequence). This CDR3 spans 15 amino acids. V lost 5 bases, J lost 0 bases, and 3 bases stayed unmatched. The CDR3 loop reads CASSIGQGSNQPQHF. In DNA form, the CDR3 reads TGTGCCAGCAGCATCGGACAGGGTAGCAATCAGCCCCAGCATTTT.

The genes are TRBV27 and TRBJ2-5, with 11 bases fitting TRBD2. Germline V gene lookup returns CDR1 MNHEY and CDR2 SMNVEV (reference sequence). This CDR3 comprises 16 residues. After removal of 6 bases from V and 2 bases from J, the junction contained 8 bases not matched to a gene. The CDR3 loop reads CASSTTTSGGQETQYF. In DNA form, the CDR3 reads TGTGCCAGCAGCACGACTACTAGCGGGGGTCAAGAGACCCAGTACTTC.

This clone appeared a single time. This chain connects TRBV9 to TRBJ1-1; 7 nucleotides line up with TRBD1. The ends lost 3 bases at V and 4 bases at J; junction bases unmatched: 3. The CDR3 runs 13 residues. Germline V gene sequence: CDR1 SGDLS, CDR2 YYNGEE. The CDR3 DNA is TGTGCCAGCAGCGGACAGGGTCGCACTGAAGCTTTCTTT. Its protein product is CASSGQGRTEAFF.

CDR3 bases: TGTGCCAGCAGCTTAGGGGCAGGAACCACCTACGAGCAGTACTTC. This translates into CASSLGAGTTYEQYF. The V and J genes are TRBV11-2 and TRBJ2-7; unclear D gene. Germline V gene data show CDR1 as SGHAT and CDR2 as FQNNGV. This CDR3 region has 15 residues. Trimming removed 1 base from V and 2 bases from J, with 12 bases in between.

The chain uses TRBV28 and TRBJ1-2; D gene uncertain. CDR1 and CDR2 from the germline V gene are MDHEN and SYDVKM. V gave up 7 bases and J gave up 5 bases, with 11 bases separating them. The CDR3 contains 12 residues. The CDR3, as DNA: TGTGCCAGCAATACACTATCTTATGGCTACACCTTC. As protein: CASNTLSYGYTF.

The chain carries TRBV18 and TRBJ1-1; no clear D gene. The germline V and J ends were trimmed by 4 bases and 3 bases, with 15 bases remaining between them. The CDR3 contains 15 residues. Germline V gene lookup returns CDR1 KGHSH and CDR2 LQKENI. The CDR3 DNA sequence: TGTGCCAGCTCACGCCTAGCGGATGTAGACACTGAAGCTTTCTTT. Translated, it gives CASSRLADVDTEAFF.

The chain uses TRBV7-6 and TRBJ2-1, with 8 bases aligning to TRBD1. Per the germline V gene, CDR1 is SGHVS and CDR2 is FNYEAQ. The CDR3 totals 15 residues. Trimming at V came to 2 bases and at J to 4 bases, leaving 4 bases not matched to a gene. DNA of the CDR3: TGTGCCAGCAGCTTAAGGACAGGGTTATACAATGAGCAGTTCTTC. This sequence encodes CASSLRTGLYNEQFF.

This chain joins TRBV6-2 or TRBV6-3 and TRBJ2-7; perhaps TRBD1 as D (5 bases). The V and J ends lost 2 bases and 7 bases respectively, with 12 bases between them. In germline, CDR1 is MNHEY, CDR2 SVGEGT. This CDR3 has 13 amino acids. CDR3 region: CASSYDSLREQYF. CDR3 in DNA: TGTGCCAGCAGTTACGACAGCCTTAGGGAGCAGTACTTC.

V gene TRBV30 combines with J gene TRBJ2-2; TRBD1 might be the D (6 bases). Germline-derived CDR1 and CDR2 are GTSNPN and SVGIG (reference sequence). This CDR3 contains 16 residues. Trimming cost V 0 bases and J 10 bases, with 21 bases left between them. CDR3 loop: CAWSVGLLTGFKELFF. The CDR3 nucleotides read TGTGCCTGGAGTGTAGGGCTCCTGACAGGTTTTAAGGAGCTGTTTTTT.